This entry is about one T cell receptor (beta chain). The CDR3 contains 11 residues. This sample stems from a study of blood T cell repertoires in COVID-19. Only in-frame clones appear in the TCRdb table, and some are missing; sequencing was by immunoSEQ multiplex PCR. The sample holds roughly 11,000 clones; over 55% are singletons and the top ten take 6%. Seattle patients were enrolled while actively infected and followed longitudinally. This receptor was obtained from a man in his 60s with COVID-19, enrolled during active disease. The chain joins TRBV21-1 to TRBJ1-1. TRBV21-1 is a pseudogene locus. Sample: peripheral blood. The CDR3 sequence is CASSGRRKAFF. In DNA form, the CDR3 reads TGTGCCAGCAGTGGCAGGAGGAAAGCTTTCTTT.